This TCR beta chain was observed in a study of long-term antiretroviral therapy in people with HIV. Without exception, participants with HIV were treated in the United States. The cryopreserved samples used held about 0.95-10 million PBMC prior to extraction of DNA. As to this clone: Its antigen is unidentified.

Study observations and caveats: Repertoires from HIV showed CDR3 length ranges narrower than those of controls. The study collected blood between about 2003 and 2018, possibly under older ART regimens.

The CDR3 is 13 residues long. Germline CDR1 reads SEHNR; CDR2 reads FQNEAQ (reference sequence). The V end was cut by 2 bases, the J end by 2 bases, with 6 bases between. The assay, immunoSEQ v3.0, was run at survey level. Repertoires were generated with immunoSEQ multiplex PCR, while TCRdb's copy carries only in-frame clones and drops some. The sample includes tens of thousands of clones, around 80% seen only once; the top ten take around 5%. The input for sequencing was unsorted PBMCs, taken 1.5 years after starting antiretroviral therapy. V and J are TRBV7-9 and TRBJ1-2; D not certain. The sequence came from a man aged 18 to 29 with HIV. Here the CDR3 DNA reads TGTGCCAGCAGCTTACCTGTGAACTATGGCTACACCTTC. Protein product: CASSLPVNYGYTF.